This passage covers 18 T cell receptor beta chains from one sample sequenced in a study of cytomegalovirus exposure and HLA in healthy donors. The PCR made use of 60 Vbeta and 13 Jbeta primers. Assay used: immunoSEQ multiplex PCR; TCRdb lists only in-frame clones, some missing. The sample consists of 130,000 to 150,000 clones, 75% to 80% of them appearing once. The sequenced sample was PBMCs. Receptor source: a woman between 45 and 65 years old in good health and CMV-seronegative.

The V call is TRBV13, the J call TRBJ2-7, with 7 positions matching TRBD1. The germline V gene has CDR1 PRHDT and CDR2 FYEKMQ (reference sequence). The ends lost 5 bases at V and 1 base at J; junction bases unmatched: 14. The CDR3 is 17 amino acids. CDR3 amino acids: CASSTGPRDRMSYEQYF. As DNA, the CDR3 is TGTGCCAGCAGCACCGGACCCCGGGACAGAATGTCCTACGAGCAGTACTTC.

V gene TRBV2 combines with J gene TRBJ2-7, with 11 bases lining up with TRBD1. Trimming removed 6 bases from V and 6 bases from J; junction bases left unmatched: 10. Germline V CDR1 and CDR2: SNHLY, FYNNEI. The CDR3 runs to 15 residues. The CDR3 reads CASSGIGQGAIEQYF. The CDR3 DNA sequence: TGTGCCAGCAGCGGGATTGGACAGGGGGCCATCGAGCAGTACTTC.

This chain uses TRBV19 with TRBJ1-1, with a possible D match to TRBD1 (6 bases). The CDR3 contains 15 residues. Trimming cost V 3 bases and J 1 base, with 12 bases left between them. Germline CDR1 is LNHDA and CDR2 is SQIVND (reference sequence). The CDR3 region is CASSISGRGNTEAFF. The CDR3 DNA sequence: TGTGCCAGTAGTATCTCCGGCAGGGGGAACACTGAAGCTTTCTTT.

The V and J genes are TRBV7-9 and TRBJ2-1; 7 bases agree with TRBD1. V lost 5 bases and J lost 5; bases outside the gene matches: 6. CDR1 and CDR2 (germline): SEHNR, FQNEAQ (reference sequence). The CDR3 is 14 residues long. The CDR3 region is CASSHRDSDNEQFF. Written as DNA, the CDR3 is TGTGCCAGCAGCCACCGGGACAGCGACAATGAGCAGTTCTTC.

J is TRBJ1-3 and V is TRBV10-3; TRBD1 matches 7 bases. Looked up from germline, CDR1 is ENHRY and CDR2 is SYGVKD. This CDR3 has 16 residues. The V segment lost 7 bases and the J segment 0 bases; nucleotides outside the gene matches: 9. The CDR3 sequence is CAINSRDSRSGNTIYF. The CDR3 nucleotides read TGTGCCATCAACTCCCGGGACAGTCGCTCTGGAAACACCATATATTTT.

The gene calls are TRBV7-9 and TRBJ2-5, with 7 bases that match TRBD1. The germline V gene has CDR1 SEHNR and CDR2 FQNEAQ (reference sequence). J lost 1 base, V lost 2 bases, and 7 bases had no gene match. The CDR3 is 16 residues long. The CDR3: CASSLLLGTAQETQYF. The CDR3 coding sequence is TGTGCCAGCAGCTTATTGCTTGGGACAGCCCAAGAGACCCAGTACTTC.

This clone has just one count. A read error may account for a junction end that differs from germline. The genes are TRBV7-7 and TRBJ2-5, with a tentative D call TRBD2 (6 bases). This CDR3 contains 14 residues. Germline V gives CDR1 SSHAT, CDR2 FNYEAQ (reference sequence). The CDR3 DNA follows: TGTGCTAGCAGCCCCGGGACTCCCCAAGGGGCCCAGTACTTC. It translates to CASSPGTPQGAQYF. Using reference TRBV7-7 and TRBJ2-5 for the parts outside the CDR3, the full variable domain is GAGVSQSPRYKVTKRGQDVTLRCDPISSHATLYWYQQALGQGPEFLTYFNYEAQPDKSGLPSDRFSAERPEGSISTLTIQRTEQRDSAMYRCASSPGTPQGAQYFGPGTRLLVL.

The CDR3 DNA reads as TGTGCCAGTAGTATGGGGTTCAGGGGCCCACGCGGCTACACCTTC. Translating it yields CASSMGFRGPRGYTF. V usage is TRBV19 and J usage is TRBJ1-2, with D perhaps TRBD1 (6 bases). V lost 3 bases to trimming and J lost 8 bases, with 19 bases between them. The length of the CDR3 is 15 residues. The germline CDR1 and CDR2 sequences are LNHDA and SQIVND (reference sequence).

The J gene is TRBJ2-6, the V gene TRBV19; tentatively, D is TRBD2 (6 bases). Germline lookup yields CDR1 LNHDA and CDR2 SQIVND (reference sequence). Between the trimmed V and J ends, which lost 5 bases and 3 bases, there was a span of 17 bases. This CDR3 contains 17 residues. CDR3 bases: TGTGCCAGTAGTTTTCCCCCCTTGGGAGGTGGGGCCAACGTCCTGACTTTC. Protein: CASSFPPLGGGANVLTF.

The rearrangement uses TRBV28 and TRBJ1-2, with a tentative D call TRBD1 (6 bases). Germline CDR1 and CDR2: MDHEN and SYDVKM. This CDR3 spans 14 amino acids. Between the trimmed V and J ends, which lost 3 bases and 4 bases, there was a span of 12 bases. CDR3 DNA sequence: TGTGCCAGCAGTTTTGTGGACAGATCCTATGGCTACACCTTC. The encoded protein is CASSFVDRSYGYTF.

The chain employs TRBV15 and TRBJ1-4, with a possible D match to TRBD1 (6 bases). Looked up from germline, CDR1 is LNHNV and CDR2 is YYDKDF (reference sequence). This CDR3 is built from 16 residues. V shed 0 bases and J shed 6 bases, with 14 bases lying between them. CDR3 sequence reads: CATSRDPPGQHEKLFF. The DNA for the CDR3 is TGTGCCACCAGCAGAGATCCTCCGGGACAACATGAAAAACTGTTTTTT.

This clone was detected only once. The chain joins TRBV19 to TRBJ1-3; D may be TRBD1 (6 bases). The germline gives CDR1 LNHDA, CDR2 SQIVND (reference sequence). The CDR3 contains 18 residues. V was clipped by 0 bases and J by 0 bases, with 15 bases between them. CDR3 loop: CASSIDLTGPRSGNTIYF. The CDR3 DNA reads as TGTGCCAGTAGTATAGATCTAACAGGGCCCCGCTCTGGAAACACCATATATTTT.

The CDR3 DNA is TGTGCCAGCAGCTTTCGGGGGGACGGCTCACCCCTCCACTTT. Amino acid sequence: CASSFRGDGSPLHF. This sequence joins TRBV7-3 and TRBJ1-6; tentative D call: TRBD1 (5 bases). The CDR3 runs 14 residues. Germline V lookup: CDR1 SGHTA, CDR2 FQGTGA. V was shortened by 3 bases and J by 10 bases, with 13 bases between the two germline ends.

The chain combines TRBV11-2 with TRBJ2-7; no reliable D call. The CDR3 sequence is 13 residues long. The germline CDR1 and CDR2 sequences are SGHAT and FQNNGV. Deletions cut 3 bases from V and 2 bases from J, with 8 bases between. The chain's CDR3 is CASSFSLTYEQYF. The CDR3 bases are TGTGCCAGCAGCTTTTCCCTTACCTACGAGCAGTACTTC. The whole variable domain, filled in from reference TRBV11-2 and TRBJ2-7, reads EAGVAQSPRYKIIEKRQSVAFWCNPISGHATLYWYQQILGQGPKLLIQFQNNGVVDDSQLPKDRFSAERLKGVDSTLKIQPAKLEDSAVYLCASSFSLTYEQYFGPGTRLTVT.

The rearrangement joins TRBV7-8 to TRBJ1-1, with D unclear. Germline loops: CDR1 SGHVS, CDR2 FQNEAQ. The CDR3 spans 13 residues. V gave up 1 base and J gave up 8 bases, with 11 bases separating them. The CDR3 DNA is TGTGCCAGCAGCTTAGGGCGTGTGCGGGAAGCTTTCTTT. Translating gives CASSLGRVREAFF.

This sequence joins TRBV7-2 and TRBJ1-1; 7 bases are a match to TRBD1. Germline V CDR1 and CDR2: SGHTA, FQGNSA. Unmatched junction bases numbered 7, after V lost 5 bases and J lost 4 bases. The CDR3 contains 14 residues. CDR3 sequence (DNA): TGTGCCAGCAGCGGGTACAGGGGTTTCACTGAAGCTTTCTTT. It codes for CASSGYRGFTEAFF.

The chain couples TRBV7-2 to TRBJ1-2; TRBD1 might be the D (6 bases). The CDR3 consists of 15 residues. Germline CDR1 and CDR2: SGHTA and FQGNSA. The V and J ends lost 5 bases and 6 bases respectively, with 19 bases between them. The CDR3 nucleotides read TGTGCCAGCAGCCCCACAACAGGGACCCGAGATGGCTACACCTTC. Protein: CASSPTTGTRDGYTF.

This clone was recorded once. The chain recombines TRBV30 with TRBJ1-2; D is unclear. CDR1 is GTSNPN, CDR2 SVGIG, per germline (reference sequence). The CDR3 contains 16 residues. The ends were cut back, 4 bases at V and 1 base at J, with 19 bases in the middle. The DNA for the CDR3 is TGTGCCTGGACCCCCCCAAAATCGGGGATTAACTATGGCTACACCTTC. The encoded protein is CAWTPPKSGINYGYTF.